This TCR beta chain was recovered during a study of Ad26.COV2.S vaccination and SARS-CoV-2 variants. Study outcomes and limitations: It was found that vaccine and placebo recipients had similar non-spike TCR breadth. Spike-specific TCR breadth in vaccine recipients exceeded that seen in placebo recipients. Analyses that measured TCR breadth and depth may have underestimated total T cell responses.

In the case of this clone: Its specificity is not known.

Described treatment: some 20 received Ad26.COV2.S at low or high dose, single or two shots; 5 received placebo; per-sample allocation not given. Sampling occurred on day 63 after the first vaccine or placebo injection. The CDR3 loop spans 14 amino acids. The germline V gene encodes CDR1 GTSNPN and CDR2 SVGIG (reference sequence). Trimming took 3 bases from V and 0 from J, leaving 12 bases between them. TCRdb's copy holds only in-frame clones and misses some; the assay was immunoSEQ multiplex PCR. The sample consists of about 460,000 clones, roughly nine tenths of them appearing once. Material: peripheral blood, obtained in a trial of Ad26.COV2.S vaccine versus placebo. The V and J genes are TRBV30 and TRBJ2-7, with D tentatively TRBD1 (6 bases). This TCR came from a person aged 18-60 years who received the Ad26.COV2.S COVID-19 vaccine or a placebo. CDR3 DNA: TGTGCCTGGAGCCGGGACACGGTCTCCTACGAGCAGTACTTC. This encodes CAWSRDTVSYEQYF.